The entry below gives a single T cell receptor (beta chain) sequence along with its context. The method was immunoSEQ multiplex PCR; TCRdb's version includes in-frame clones alone and lacks a portion of them. There are about 70,000 clones in the sample; around nine tenths occur only once, and roughly 11% lies in the top ten. The sample comes from a study of blood T cell repertoires in COVID-19. The CDR3 is made up of 14 amino acids. From germline, CDR1 is MNHEY and CDR2 SVGAGI. V dropped 8 bases and J dropped 3; count of bases not matched to a gene: 9. This clonotype was obtained from a woman aged 18-30 years with acute or convalescent COVID-19. Sequencing was carried out using peripheral blood. This sequence joins TRBV6-5 and TRBJ1-2, with 7 nucleotides matching TRBD1. CDR3: CASGKRGPDYGYTF. CDR3 sequence (DNA): TGTGCCAGCGGGAAAAGGGGGCCGGACTATGGCTACACCTTC.